This entry describes one T cell receptor (beta chain). Its antigen is unidentified. It was at deep level that the assay was run. Genomic DNA per cell subset filled all wells of several immunoSEQ plates. The repertoire was sequenced with immunoSEQ multiplex PCR; TCRdb's copy has only in-frame clones and lacks some. The repertoire has just over 2,000,000 clones, less than 95% of them found once; the top ten carry about 1.1%. The data originate from a study of shared clonotypes between healthy human individuals. In the naive CD8 group, cells lacked CD45RO and were positively selected for CCR7, so terminally differentiated effector memory CD45RA+ cells were left out. Whole-study findings and limits: Between a handful of donors, naive CD4 clonotypes were shared at a level of approximately 5%.

Germline V CDR1 and CDR2: GTSNPN, SVGIG (reference sequence). Trimming removed 4 bases at V and 2 bases at J, with 9 bases between. This CDR3 is 12 amino acids long. Material: naive CD8+ T cells sorted from blood. The chain links TRBV30 to TRBJ2-7; D is ambiguous. The clonotype was recovered from a man aged 18-30 years in good health. CDR3 protein: CAWISVTYEQYF. CDR3 DNA: TGTGCCTGGATTAGTGTTACCTACGAGCAGTACTTC.